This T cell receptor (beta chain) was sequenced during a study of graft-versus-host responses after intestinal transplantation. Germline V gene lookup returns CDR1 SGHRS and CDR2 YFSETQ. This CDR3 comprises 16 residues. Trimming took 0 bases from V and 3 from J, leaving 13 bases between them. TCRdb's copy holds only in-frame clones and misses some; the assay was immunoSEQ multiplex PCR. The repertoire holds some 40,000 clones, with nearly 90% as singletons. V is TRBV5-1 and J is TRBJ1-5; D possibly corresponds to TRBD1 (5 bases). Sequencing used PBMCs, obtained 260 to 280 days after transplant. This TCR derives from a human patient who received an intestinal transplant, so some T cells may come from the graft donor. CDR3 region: CASSLDGGVTNQPQHF. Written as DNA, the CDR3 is TGCGCCAGCAGCTTGGATGGGGGGGTAACCAATCAGCCCCAGCATTTT.